These 31 T cell receptor beta chains were all obtained from the same sample, sequenced in a study of T cells after yellow fever vaccination. TCRdb re-analysed the 5' RACE reads in MiXCR, keeping a single row per CDR3 protein. The table records about 630,000 distinct CDR3 sequences, around an eighth of them present only once. The specimen was PBMCs, collected on the day of the yellow fever booster vaccination. The receptors here all came from a man aged 25-45 years who received the YFV17D yellow fever vaccine.

The rearrangement links TRBV12-3 or TRBV12-4 to TRBJ2-7, with 10 nucleotides matching TRBD1. J gave up 2 bases and V 5 bases, and 6 bases lay outside the gene matches. The CDR3 contains 15 residues. The CDR3 sequence is CASSEPGQGTYEQYF. CDR3 in DNA: TGTGCCAGCAGTGAACCGGGACAGGGGACCTACGAGCAGTACTTC.

This chain uses TRBV11-2 with TRBJ1-1, with TRBD1 matching over 12 bases. Germline assignment: CDR1 SGHAT and CDR2 FQNNGV. V shed 1 base and J 5 bases; nucleotides not matched to a gene: 11. The CDR3 is 18 amino acids. This CDR3 reads CASSLVGQGADGWTEAFF. DNA of the CDR3: TGTGCCAGCAGCTTAGTGGGACAGGGGGCGGATGGTTGGACTGAAGCTTTCTTT. Complete variable domain (other parts from reference TRBV11-2 and TRBJ1-1): EAGVAQSPRYKIIEKRQSVAFWCNPISGHATLYWYQQILGQGPKLLIQFQNNGVVDDSQLPKDRFSAERLKGVDSTLKIQPAKLEDSAVYLCASSLVGQGADGWTEAFFGQGTRLTVV.

The sample holds a few counts of this clonotype. The V call is TRBV6-6, the J call TRBJ2-5; D could derive from TRBD1 or TRBD2 (5 bases each). Trimming took 6 bases from V and 5 from J, leaving 10 bases between them. The germline V gene encodes CDR1 MNHNY and CDR2 SVGAGI (reference sequence). The CDR3 spans 12 residues. CDR3 sequence (DNA): TGTGCCAGCAGAACCGAGGGGGAGACCCAGTACTTC. Amino acid sequence: CASRTEGETQYF.

V usage is TRBV6-2 or TRBV6-3 and J usage is TRBJ2-1, with 13 bases lining up with TRBD2. The length of the CDR3 is 15 residues. J gave up 7 bases and V 5 bases, and 5 bases lay outside the gene matches. The germline V gene encodes CDR1 MNHEY and CDR2 SVGEGT. The CDR3 region is CASSAPGLAGNEQFF. CDR3 nucleotides: TGTGCCAGCAGTGCTCCGGGACTAGCGGGAAATGAGCAGTTCTTC.

V is TRBV19 and J is TRBJ2-7; D possibly matches TRBD1 or TRBD2 (7 bases each). V lost 5 bases and J 2 bases, leaving 16 bases between the germline ends. Germline V lookup: CDR1 LNHDA, CDR2 SQIVND (reference sequence). This CDR3 is built from 15 residues. CDR3 in amino acids: CASSLRGGRTYEQYF. CDR3 coding DNA: TGTGCCAGTAGTCTCAGGGGGGGCAGAACCTACGAGCAGTACTTC. Full variable domain (outside the CDR3, taken from reference TRBV19 and TRBJ2-7): DGGITQSPKYLFRKEGQNVTLSCEQNLNHDAMYWYRQDPGQGLRLIYYSQIVNDFQKGDIAEGYSVSREKKESFPLTVTSAQKNPTAFYLCASSLRGGRTYEQYFGPGTRLTVT.

The genes are TRBV20-1 and TRBJ2-2; D gene uncertain. V shed 6 bases and J shed 3 bases, with 26 bases lying between them. Germline lookup yields CDR1 DFQATT and CDR2 SNEGSKA (reference sequence). CDR3 length: 18 residues. The CDR3 bases are TGCAGTGCGCCAATCCACCATCGTAGTCAGATGGACACCGGGGAGCTGTTTTTT. Protein: CSAPIHHRSQMDTGELFF.

J is TRBJ2-6 and V is TRBV28, with D unresolved. There are 14 residues in the CDR3. From germline, CDR1 is MDHEN and CDR2 SYDVKM. Trimming stripped 6 bases from V and 4 bases from J, with 10 bases between. The CDR3 region has the DNA TGTGCCAGCAGGGAAGTTCCCGGGGCCAACGTCCTGACTTTC. Translating it yields CASREVPGANVLTF.

This clonotype was recorded a few times. The CDR3 region is CASSEWGLGEQYF. The CDR3 region has the DNA TGTGCCAGCAGTGAATGGGGGTTGGGCGAGCAGTACTTC. V is TRBV2 and J is TRBJ2-7, with D perhaps assigned TRBD1 or TRBD2 (5 bases each). V lost 2 bases and J lost 6, with 11 bases in between. The CDR3 is made up of 13 amino acids. Germline assignment: CDR1 SNHLY and CDR2 FYNNEI. Looking up the rest from reference TRBV2 and TRBJ2-7 gives the full variable domain: EPEVTQTPSHQVTQMGQEVILRCVPISNHLYFYWYRQILGQKVEFLVSFYNNEISEKSEIFDDQFSVERPDGSNFTLKIRSTKLEDSAMYFCASSEWGLGEQYFGPGTRLTVT.

CDR3 bases: TGTGCCAGCAGCCCCTTGGATAGCGGGAAGACGCAGTATTTT. It translates to CASSPLDSGKTQYF. This chain uses TRBV6-2 or TRBV6-3 with TRBJ2-3, with 8 bases identical to TRBD2. The CDR3 contains 14 residues. V trimming: 6 bases; J trimming: 9 bases; junction bases outside the gene matches: 11. Germline V CDR1 and CDR2: MNHEY, SVGEGT.

A few counts support this clonotype. The J gene is TRBJ1-1, the V gene TRBV14; weak D call: TRBD1 (6 bases). The CDR3 runs to 13 residues. V lost 4 bases and J lost 4, with 10 bases in between. CDR1 and CDR2 from the germline V gene are SGHDN and FVKESK. The CDR3 DNA reads as TGTGCCAGCAGCCTAATAGGGGGCACTGAAGCTTTCTTT. This gives the protein CASSLIGGTEAFF.

This clonotype has at least ten counts. The V and J genes are TRBV27 and TRBJ2-3; no reliable D call. V dropped 3 bases and J dropped 2 bases, with 9 bases sitting between them. Germline CDR1 MNHEY, CDR2 SMNVEV (reference sequence). This CDR3 contains 14 residues. DNA for the CDR3: TGTGCCAGCAGTTTTGGCGGTTACACAGATACGCAGTATTTT. Translating it yields CASSFGGYTDTQYF.

The rearrangement joins TRBV5-1 to TRBJ2-3; 11 nucleotides match TRBD2. The CDR3 extends over 16 amino acids. CDR1 and CDR2 (germline): SGHRS, YFSETQ. Trimming removed 4 bases from V and 2 bases from J; junction bases left unmatched: 6. The CDR3 protein is CASSTTGLAVTDTQYF. DNA for the CDR3: TGCGCCAGCAGCACGACGGGACTAGCGGTCACAGATACGCAGTATTTT.

The table lists this clonotype with a few counts. The chain couples TRBV10-3 to TRBJ1-2; D may be TRBD1 (5 bases). The CDR3 covers 13 residues. Looked up from germline, CDR1 is ENHRY and CDR2 is SYGVKD. V was cut by 10 bases and J by 2 bases, with 14 bases left in between. CDR3 bases: TGTGCCACCGCCCCAGGGTCAAACTATGGCTACACCTTC. Protein product: CATAPGSNYGYTF.

The sample holds many counts of this clonotype. This chain joins TRBV4-3 and TRBJ2-1; D is unclear. This CDR3 has 13 residues. CDR1 and CDR2 (germline): LGHNA, YSLEER. Between the trimmed V and J ends, which lost 1 base and 4 bases, there was a span of 5 bases. The CDR3 spells CASSQAPYNEQFF. The DNA of the CDR3 is TGCGCCAGCAGCCAAGCTCCTTACAATGAGCAGTTCTTC.

This clonotype was seen more than once but under ten times. The chain combines TRBV20-1 with TRBJ2-2, with D uncertain. Trimming stripped 4 bases from V and 3 bases from J, with 12 bases between. This CDR3 is built from 14 residues. Germline loops: CDR1 DFQATT, CDR2 SNEGSKA (reference sequence). The CDR3 protein is CSANHFPDTGELFF. As DNA, the CDR3 is TGCAGTGCTAACCATTTCCCGGACACCGGGGAGCTGTTTTTT.

This clonotype turned up a few times. The V gene is TRBV5-4, the J gene TRBJ2-3; the D call may be TRBD1 or TRBD2 (5 bases each). CDR1 and CDR2 (germline): SGHNT, YYREEE (reference sequence). There are 15 residues in the CDR3. V lost 4 bases and J lost 0, with 12 bases in between. CDR3 loop: CASSVPGRSTDTQYF. The CDR3 DNA sequence: TGTGCCAGCAGCGTACCGGGACGCAGCACAGATACGCAGTATTTT. Supplemented by reference TRBV5-4 and TRBJ2-3, the full variable domain reads ETGVTQSPTHLIKTRGQQVTLRCSSQSGHNTVSWYQQALGQGPQFIFQYYREEENGRGNFPPRFSGLQFPNYSSELNVNALELDDSALYLCASSVPGRSTDTQYFGPGTRLTVL.

The chain is built from TRBV7-8 and TRBJ2-1; 10 bases map to TRBD1. Trimming took 4 bases from V and 8 from J; bases not matched to a gene: 17. The CDR3 has 18 residues. The germline gives CDR1 SGHVS, CDR2 FQNEAQ. CDR3 in DNA: TGTGCCAGCAGCTCGACCGCCCTTTTTGGGACAGGGGTACATGAGCAGTTCTTC. Amino acid sequence: CASSSTALFGTGVHEQFF.

The sample holds a few counts of this clonotype. The chain combines TRBV5-1 with TRBJ2-3; 8 bases are shared with TRBD1. Germline V CDR1 and CDR2: SGHRS, YFSETQ. The CDR3 runs to 15 residues. V lost 6 bases, J lost 4 bases, and 10 bases stayed unmatched. The DNA of the CDR3 is TGCGCCAGCAAGGCGGGACAGGTTGGGCCAGATACGCAGTATTTT. Amino acids: CASKAGQVGPDTQYF.

V gene TRBV7-2 combines with J gene TRBJ2-7, with D uncertain. Per the germline V gene, CDR1 is SGHTA and CDR2 is FQGNSA. This CDR3 has 14 amino acids. V was clipped by 4 bases and J by 2 bases, with 12 bases between them. The CDR3 nucleotides are TGTGCCAGCAGCTCCGTTGGTGGCGCCTACGAGCAGTACTTC. Translated, it gives CASSSVGGAYEQYF.

This clonotype appeared many times. The rearrangement links TRBV5-1 to TRBJ1-1; 7 nucleotides agree with TRBD1. The CDR3 is 13 residues long. With 1 base clipped from V and 3 bases from J, the junction kept 0 bases outside the gene matches. Per germline, CDR1 SGHRS and CDR2 YFSETQ. CDR3 nucleotide sequence: TGCGCCAGCAGCTTGACAGGGGACACTGAAGCTTTCTTT. This codes for CASSLTGDTEAFF.

This clonotype appeared a few times. CDR3 sequence reads: CSVAGLAGELALYNEQFF. DNA for the CDR3: TGCAGCGTGGCGGGACTAGCGGGAGAGTTGGCATTGTACAATGAGCAGTTCTTC. J is TRBJ2-1 and V is TRBV29-1; 14 bases are a match to TRBD2. The CDR3 length is 18 residues. Germline V gene sequence: CDR1 SQVTM, CDR2 ANQGSEA. V lost 6 bases and J lost 4; bases outside the gene matches: 14.

The chain recombines TRBV12-3 or TRBV12-4 with TRBJ2-7, with no clear D. The CDR3 has 12 amino acids. Trimming removed 3 bases at V and 5 bases at J, with 8 bases between. The CDR3 spells CASSFQAHEQYF. CDR3 bases: TGTGCCAGCAGTTTCCAAGCCCACGAGCAGTACTTC.

The rearrangement uses TRBV30 and TRBJ2-2; the D gene is possibly TRBD1 (6 bases). Germline V gene data show CDR1 as GTSNPN and CDR2 as SVGIG (reference sequence). The CDR3 runs 14 residues. Trimming removed 3 bases from V and 4 bases from J, with 12 bases in between. The DNA for the CDR3 is TGTGCCTGGAGGGGCCCGACAGGCACCGGGGAGCTGTTTTTT. Translating it yields CAWRGPTGTGELFF.

J is TRBJ1-1 and V is TRBV12-3 or TRBV12-4; the D is unclear. This CDR3 contains 13 residues. With 4 bases removed from V and 2 bases from J, the gap between germline ends came to 8 bases. The CDR3 DNA reads TGTGCCAGCAGTTCCCTTGATAACACTGAAGCTTTCTTT. It is translated as CASSSLDNTEAFF.

This chain connects TRBV7-2 to TRBJ2-7; D gene ambiguous. The CDR3 consists of 13 residues. Germline V gene sequence: CDR1 SGHTA, CDR2 FQGNSA. Deletions cut 5 bases from V and 6 bases from J, with 14 bases between. CDR3 sequence reads: CASSPIVAGEQYF. DNA for the CDR3: TGTGCCAGCAGCCCGATTGTAGCTGGCGAGCAGTACTTC.

The sample holds many counts of this clonotype. The V call is TRBV4-3, the J call TRBJ2-1; 13 nucleotides match TRBD2. V dropped 0 bases and J dropped 5; count of bases not matched to a gene: 13. Germline assignment: CDR1 LGHNA and CDR2 YSLEER. The CDR3 runs 20 residues. The CDR3 region has the DNA TGCGCCAGCAGCCAAGAGGTGACCGGGACTAGCGGGACCTTCGACAATGAGCAGTTCTTC. As protein: CASSQEVTGTSGTFDNEQFF.

The rearrangement joins TRBV7-8 to TRBJ2-7, with D perhaps TRBD2 (7 bases). The CDR3 is 13 amino acids. Looked up from germline, CDR1 is SGHVS and CDR2 is FQNEAQ. Trimming cost V 6 bases and J 9 bases, with 18 bases left between them. The CDR3 bases are TGTGCCAGCAGAATGAGGGAGGGGGGACGGCAGTACTTC. Its protein is CASRMREGGRQYF.

This clonotype has more than one count but fewer than ten. The rearrangement uses TRBV5-1 and TRBJ2-7; 7 positions match TRBD2. Germline CDR1 and CDR2: SGHRS and YFSETQ. This CDR3 spans 16 amino acids. J gave up 3 bases and V 4 bases, and 13 bases lay outside the gene matches. The CDR3 region has the DNA TGCGCCAGCAGCCTTGGAAGCGGGACGGTGTTCTACGAGCAGTACTTC. It encodes CASSLGSGTVFYEQYF.

This chain joins TRBV11-2 and TRBJ2-7; 9 nucleotides line up with TRBD2. With V trimmed by 7 bases and J by 4 bases, 8 bases remained unmatched. The CDR3 is 14 amino acids. Germline V gives CDR1 SGHAT, CDR2 FQNNGV. The DNA for the CDR3 is TGTGCCAGCACCCCCAGGGCGGGGGGGTACGAGCAGTACTTC. Protein: CASTPRAGGYEQYF.

The chain has TRBV28 and TRBJ1-4; D is undetermined. V lost 4 bases to trimming and J lost 9 bases, with 12 bases between them. The CDR3 has 13 amino acids. Germline loops: CDR1 MDHEN, CDR2 SYDVKM. DNA of the CDR3: TGTGCCAGCAGTTCTGCTTACATAAAAAAACTGTTTTTT. Residues: CASSSAYIKKLFF.

The chain couples TRBV27 to TRBJ2-3; tentative D call: TRBD2 (6 bases). CDR1 and CDR2 (germline): MNHEY, SMNVEV (reference sequence). Trimming pared 4 bases from V and 3 bases from J, leaving 23 bases between. CDR3 length: 18 residues. CDR3 DNA sequence: TGTGCCAGCAGTTCCATAGGGCTCCAACCGGGAGTTACAGATACGCAGTATTTT. Translated, it gives CASSSIGLQPGVTDTQYF.